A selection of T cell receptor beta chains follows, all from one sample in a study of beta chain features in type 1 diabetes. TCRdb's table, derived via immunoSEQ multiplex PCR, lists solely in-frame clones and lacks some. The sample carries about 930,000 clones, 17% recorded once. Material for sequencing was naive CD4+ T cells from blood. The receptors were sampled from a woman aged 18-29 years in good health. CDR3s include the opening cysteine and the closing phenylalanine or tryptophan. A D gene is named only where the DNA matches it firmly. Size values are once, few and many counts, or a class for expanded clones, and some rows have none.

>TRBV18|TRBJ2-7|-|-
TGTGCCAGCTCACCGTTTAGCGTATATTCCTACGAGCAGTACTTC
CASSPFSVYSYEQYF
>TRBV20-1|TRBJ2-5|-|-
TGCAGTGTACAACGGATGGAGACCCAGTACTTC
CSVQRMETQYF
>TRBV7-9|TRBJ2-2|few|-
TGTGCCAGCAGCTTAGGCCTAGGACACACCGGGGAGCTGTTTTTT
CASSLGLGHTGELFF
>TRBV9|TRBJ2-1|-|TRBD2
TGTGCCAGCAGCGTAGGCGTAGCGGGAGTCTCCTACAATGAGCAGTTCTTC
CASSVGVAGVSYNEQFF
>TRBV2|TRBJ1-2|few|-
TGTGCCAGCAGTGGCGGGTCGAGGCAGTCGGGCTACACCTTC
CASSGGSRQSGYTF
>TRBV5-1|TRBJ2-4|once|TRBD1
TGCGCCAGCAGCGTTCGCCCTGGGACAGGACGCCAACCGGGAAACATTCAGTACTTC
CASSVRPGTGRQPGNIQYF
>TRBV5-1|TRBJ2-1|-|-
TGCGCCAGCAGCCGAAGTGTGCGGTCCTACAATGAGCAGTTCTTC
CASSRSVRSYNEQFF
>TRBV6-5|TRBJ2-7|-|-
TGTGCCAGCAGCCAAGGATGGGGGAGCTACGAGCAGTACTTC
CASSQGWGSYEQYF
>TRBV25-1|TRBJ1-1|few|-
TGTGCCAGCAGTGCTTCAGGGTTACCTCCAACTGAAGCTTTCTTT
CASSASGLPPTEAFF
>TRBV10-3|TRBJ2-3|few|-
TGTGCCATCGCGTCTAGCGTTACCGGAGATACGCAGTATTTT
CAIASSVTGDTQYF
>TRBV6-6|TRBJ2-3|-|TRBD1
TGTGCCAGCAGTTACGCGACAGGGGCCACAGATACGCAGTATTTT
CASSYATGATDTQYF
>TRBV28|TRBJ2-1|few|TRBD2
TGTGCCAGCAGTCGACCACCGGGACTAGCGGCTACCTACAATGAGCAGTTCTTC
CASSRPPGLAATYNEQFF
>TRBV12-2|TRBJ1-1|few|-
TGTGCAAGTCGCTTAGGCCCCCGGGACAGCTTAGCTTTCTTT
CASRLGPRDSLAFF
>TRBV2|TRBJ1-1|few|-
TGTGCCAGCAGGACGGGACGAGCTTTCTTT
CASRTGRAFF
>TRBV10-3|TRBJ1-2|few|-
TGTGCCATCAGTCAATCCGGGGACCATGGGGACTATGGCTACACCTTC
CAISQSGDHGDYGYTF
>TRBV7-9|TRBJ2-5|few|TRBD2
TGTGCCAGCAGCTTATTTCGGCGGGGGCAAGAGACCCAGTACTTC
CASSLFRRGQETQYF
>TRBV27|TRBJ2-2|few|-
TGTGCCAGCAGTTTTTCTAGCGCGGTCACCGGGGAGCTGTTTTTT
CASSFSSAVTGELFF
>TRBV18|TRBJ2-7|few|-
TGTGCCAGCTCACAGACGGGACTCAGCTACGAGCAGTACTTC
CASSQTGLSYEQYF
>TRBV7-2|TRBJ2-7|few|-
TGTGCCAGCAGCTCCCGATCACAGGGACCCTACGAGCAGTACTTC
CASSSRSQGPYEQYF
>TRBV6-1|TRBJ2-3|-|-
TGTGCCAGCAGTGAAAGTTGGGTTAGGGCAGATACGCAGTATTTT
CASSESWVRADTQYF
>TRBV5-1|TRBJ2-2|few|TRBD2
TGCGCCAGCAGCCCCCCAGCGGGAGCGGTCGGGGAGCTGTTTTTT
CASSPPAGAVGELFF
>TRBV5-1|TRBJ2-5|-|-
TGCGCCAGCAGAGGGGGACGTACCCAAGAGACCCAGTACTTC
CASRGGRTQETQYF
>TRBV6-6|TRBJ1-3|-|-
TGTGCCAGCAGCCGACAGGCTATCTCTGGAAACACCATATATTTT
CASSRQAISGNTIYF